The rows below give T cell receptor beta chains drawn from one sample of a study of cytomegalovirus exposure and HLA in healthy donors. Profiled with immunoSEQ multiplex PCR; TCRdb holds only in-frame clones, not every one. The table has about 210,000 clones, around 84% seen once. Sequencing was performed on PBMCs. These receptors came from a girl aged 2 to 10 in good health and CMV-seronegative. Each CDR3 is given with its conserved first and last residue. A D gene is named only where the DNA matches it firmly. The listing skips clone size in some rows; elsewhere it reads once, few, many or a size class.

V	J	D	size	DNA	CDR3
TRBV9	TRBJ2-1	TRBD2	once	TGTGCCAGCAGCCTTAGCGGGGTCGGATACAATGAGCAGTTCTTC	CASSLSGVGYNEQFF
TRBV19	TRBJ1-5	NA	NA	TGTGCCAGTAGTATGGCGGGACTGGGTCAGCCCCAGCATTTT	CASSMAGLGQPQHF
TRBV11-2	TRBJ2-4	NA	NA	TGTGCCAGCAGCCCTGCGGGGAGCATTCAGTACTTC	CASSPAGSIQYF
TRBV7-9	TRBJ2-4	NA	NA	TGTGCCAGCAGCTTATCTCCCCGCGGGGCAGGCGACGTGACTCAGTACTTC	CASSLSPRGAGDVTQYF
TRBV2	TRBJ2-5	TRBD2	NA	TGTGCCATCGGGACTAGCGGGCCGATGGGGACCCAGTACTTC	CAIGTSGPMGTQYF
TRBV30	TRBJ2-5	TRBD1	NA	TGTGCCTGGATTCGACCCGACAGGGCTGAGACCCAGTACTTC	CAWIRPDRAETQYF
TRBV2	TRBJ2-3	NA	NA	TGTGCCAGCGACTCGCAGACTCCCACAGATACGCAGTATTTT	CASDSQTPTDTQYF
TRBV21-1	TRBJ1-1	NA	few	TGTGCCAGCAGCAAAAAGGACAGGGGAGGCACTGAAGCTTTCTTT	CASSKKDRGGTEAFF
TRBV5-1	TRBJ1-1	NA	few	TGCGCCAGCAGCTTGGCCGAAGCAGGGGAGAACACTGAAGCTTTCTTT	CASSLAEAGENTEAFF
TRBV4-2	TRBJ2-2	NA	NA	TGTGCCAGCAGCCAGAAAGGACAGACGAACACCGGGGAGCTGTTTTTT	CASSQKGQTNTGELFF
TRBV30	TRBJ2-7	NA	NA	TGTGCCTGGAGGAAAAACCCCCTCTACGAGCAGTACTTC	CAWRKNPLYEQYF
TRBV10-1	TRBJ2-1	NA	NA	TGCGCCAGCAGTATAGGGGGCAATGAGCAGTTCTTC	CASSIGGNEQFF
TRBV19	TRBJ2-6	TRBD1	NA	TGTGCCAGTAGCCGGGACAGGGGAAGCTCTGGGGCCAACGTCCTGACTTTC	CASSRDRGSSGANVLTF
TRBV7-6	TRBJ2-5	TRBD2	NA	TGTGCCAGCAGCACCTTGAGCGGGGGGGCAAGGGAGACCCAGTACTTC	CASSTLSGGARETQYF
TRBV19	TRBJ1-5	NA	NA	TGTGCCAGTAGTCGGGATATTGGGGTTTATCAGCCCCAGCATTTT	CASSRDIGVYQPQHF
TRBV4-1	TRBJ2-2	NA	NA	TGCGCCAGCAGCCAAGATCCACTAGCTAACACCGGGGAGCTGTTTTTT	CASSQDPLANTGELFF
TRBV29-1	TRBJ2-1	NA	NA	TGCAGCGTTGAAAGAATGCCGGGAGAGAAGCGAGAGCAGTTCTTC	CSVERMPGEKREQFF